These 5 T cell receptor beta chains came from one sample sequenced in a study of identical twins (TCRdb year 2016). The method was 5' RACE. Sequencing relied on an Illumina HiSeq 2000. The raw public data were reprocessed by TCRdb itself: fastp quality trimming at Q25, MiXCR clonotype calling, in-frame beta chains only. Rows with a matching CDR3 protein are joined into one entry that keeps the most common DNA and genes. This sample comprises fewer than 500,000 distinct CDR3 sequences, approximately 14% of them detected only once. Around 0.98% of the sample is held by the ten biggest clonotypes. The same specimen was also included in a second study, on yellow fever vaccine responses in identical twins.

The sample was CD4+ T cells sorted from blood. The source of these receptors is a woman aged 18-29 years in good health.

V and J are TRBV7-9 and TRBJ1-4; possibly TRBD1 for D (5 bases). Germline V gene data show CDR1 as SEHNR and CDR2 as FQNEAQ (reference sequence). The CDR3 loop spans 15 amino acids. V was shortened by 0 bases and J by 3 bases, with 8 bases between the two germline ends. The CDR3 nucleotides are TGTGCCAGCAGCTTAGCAAGGGGAGCTAATGAAAAACTGTTTTTT. Translating gives CASSLARGANEKLFF.

The V gene is TRBV7-2, the J gene TRBJ2-2; D unclear. There are 14 residues in the CDR3. CDR1 and CDR2 (germline): SGHTA, FQGNSA. V lost 0 bases to trimming and J lost 5 bases, with 7 bases between them. CDR3 bases: TGTGCCAGCAGCTTAGCGAGTGCGACCGGGGAGCTGTTTTTT. Protein sequence: CASSLASATGELFF.

This clonotype appeared a few times. V is TRBV6-1 and J is TRBJ2-5, with 11 bases lining up with TRBD1. V shed 10 bases and J 5 bases; nucleotides not matched to a gene: 3. There are 12 residues in the CDR3. Germline lookup yields CDR1 MNHNS and CDR2 SASEGT. The CDR3 reads CAIGTGGETQYF. The CDR3 DNA sequence: TGTGCCATCGGGACAGGGGGGGAGACCCAGTACTTC.

This clonotype was detected many times. The V call is TRBV28, the J call TRBJ2-5, with a possible D match to TRBD1 (6 bases). The V and J ends lost 8 bases and 4 bases respectively, with 26 bases between them. CDR3 length equals 17 residues. CDR1 is MDHEN and CDR2 is SYDVKM in the germline V gene. CDR3 in amino acids: CASSMLSAGVLLETQYF. CDR3 coding DNA: TGTGCCAGCTCCATGCTCTCGGCAGGGGTTCTTCTAGAGACCCAGTACTTC.

CDR3 DNA: TGTGCCAGCAGCCGGGACTTCCAAGAGACCCAGTACTTC. Its protein product is CASSRDFQETQYF. The J gene is TRBJ2-5, the V gene TRBV7-3, with D possibly matching TRBD2 (6 bases). CDR1 is SGHTA and CDR2 is FQGTGA in the germline V gene. The CDR3 runs 13 residues. The V and J ends lost 5 bases and 1 base respectively, with 8 bases between them.